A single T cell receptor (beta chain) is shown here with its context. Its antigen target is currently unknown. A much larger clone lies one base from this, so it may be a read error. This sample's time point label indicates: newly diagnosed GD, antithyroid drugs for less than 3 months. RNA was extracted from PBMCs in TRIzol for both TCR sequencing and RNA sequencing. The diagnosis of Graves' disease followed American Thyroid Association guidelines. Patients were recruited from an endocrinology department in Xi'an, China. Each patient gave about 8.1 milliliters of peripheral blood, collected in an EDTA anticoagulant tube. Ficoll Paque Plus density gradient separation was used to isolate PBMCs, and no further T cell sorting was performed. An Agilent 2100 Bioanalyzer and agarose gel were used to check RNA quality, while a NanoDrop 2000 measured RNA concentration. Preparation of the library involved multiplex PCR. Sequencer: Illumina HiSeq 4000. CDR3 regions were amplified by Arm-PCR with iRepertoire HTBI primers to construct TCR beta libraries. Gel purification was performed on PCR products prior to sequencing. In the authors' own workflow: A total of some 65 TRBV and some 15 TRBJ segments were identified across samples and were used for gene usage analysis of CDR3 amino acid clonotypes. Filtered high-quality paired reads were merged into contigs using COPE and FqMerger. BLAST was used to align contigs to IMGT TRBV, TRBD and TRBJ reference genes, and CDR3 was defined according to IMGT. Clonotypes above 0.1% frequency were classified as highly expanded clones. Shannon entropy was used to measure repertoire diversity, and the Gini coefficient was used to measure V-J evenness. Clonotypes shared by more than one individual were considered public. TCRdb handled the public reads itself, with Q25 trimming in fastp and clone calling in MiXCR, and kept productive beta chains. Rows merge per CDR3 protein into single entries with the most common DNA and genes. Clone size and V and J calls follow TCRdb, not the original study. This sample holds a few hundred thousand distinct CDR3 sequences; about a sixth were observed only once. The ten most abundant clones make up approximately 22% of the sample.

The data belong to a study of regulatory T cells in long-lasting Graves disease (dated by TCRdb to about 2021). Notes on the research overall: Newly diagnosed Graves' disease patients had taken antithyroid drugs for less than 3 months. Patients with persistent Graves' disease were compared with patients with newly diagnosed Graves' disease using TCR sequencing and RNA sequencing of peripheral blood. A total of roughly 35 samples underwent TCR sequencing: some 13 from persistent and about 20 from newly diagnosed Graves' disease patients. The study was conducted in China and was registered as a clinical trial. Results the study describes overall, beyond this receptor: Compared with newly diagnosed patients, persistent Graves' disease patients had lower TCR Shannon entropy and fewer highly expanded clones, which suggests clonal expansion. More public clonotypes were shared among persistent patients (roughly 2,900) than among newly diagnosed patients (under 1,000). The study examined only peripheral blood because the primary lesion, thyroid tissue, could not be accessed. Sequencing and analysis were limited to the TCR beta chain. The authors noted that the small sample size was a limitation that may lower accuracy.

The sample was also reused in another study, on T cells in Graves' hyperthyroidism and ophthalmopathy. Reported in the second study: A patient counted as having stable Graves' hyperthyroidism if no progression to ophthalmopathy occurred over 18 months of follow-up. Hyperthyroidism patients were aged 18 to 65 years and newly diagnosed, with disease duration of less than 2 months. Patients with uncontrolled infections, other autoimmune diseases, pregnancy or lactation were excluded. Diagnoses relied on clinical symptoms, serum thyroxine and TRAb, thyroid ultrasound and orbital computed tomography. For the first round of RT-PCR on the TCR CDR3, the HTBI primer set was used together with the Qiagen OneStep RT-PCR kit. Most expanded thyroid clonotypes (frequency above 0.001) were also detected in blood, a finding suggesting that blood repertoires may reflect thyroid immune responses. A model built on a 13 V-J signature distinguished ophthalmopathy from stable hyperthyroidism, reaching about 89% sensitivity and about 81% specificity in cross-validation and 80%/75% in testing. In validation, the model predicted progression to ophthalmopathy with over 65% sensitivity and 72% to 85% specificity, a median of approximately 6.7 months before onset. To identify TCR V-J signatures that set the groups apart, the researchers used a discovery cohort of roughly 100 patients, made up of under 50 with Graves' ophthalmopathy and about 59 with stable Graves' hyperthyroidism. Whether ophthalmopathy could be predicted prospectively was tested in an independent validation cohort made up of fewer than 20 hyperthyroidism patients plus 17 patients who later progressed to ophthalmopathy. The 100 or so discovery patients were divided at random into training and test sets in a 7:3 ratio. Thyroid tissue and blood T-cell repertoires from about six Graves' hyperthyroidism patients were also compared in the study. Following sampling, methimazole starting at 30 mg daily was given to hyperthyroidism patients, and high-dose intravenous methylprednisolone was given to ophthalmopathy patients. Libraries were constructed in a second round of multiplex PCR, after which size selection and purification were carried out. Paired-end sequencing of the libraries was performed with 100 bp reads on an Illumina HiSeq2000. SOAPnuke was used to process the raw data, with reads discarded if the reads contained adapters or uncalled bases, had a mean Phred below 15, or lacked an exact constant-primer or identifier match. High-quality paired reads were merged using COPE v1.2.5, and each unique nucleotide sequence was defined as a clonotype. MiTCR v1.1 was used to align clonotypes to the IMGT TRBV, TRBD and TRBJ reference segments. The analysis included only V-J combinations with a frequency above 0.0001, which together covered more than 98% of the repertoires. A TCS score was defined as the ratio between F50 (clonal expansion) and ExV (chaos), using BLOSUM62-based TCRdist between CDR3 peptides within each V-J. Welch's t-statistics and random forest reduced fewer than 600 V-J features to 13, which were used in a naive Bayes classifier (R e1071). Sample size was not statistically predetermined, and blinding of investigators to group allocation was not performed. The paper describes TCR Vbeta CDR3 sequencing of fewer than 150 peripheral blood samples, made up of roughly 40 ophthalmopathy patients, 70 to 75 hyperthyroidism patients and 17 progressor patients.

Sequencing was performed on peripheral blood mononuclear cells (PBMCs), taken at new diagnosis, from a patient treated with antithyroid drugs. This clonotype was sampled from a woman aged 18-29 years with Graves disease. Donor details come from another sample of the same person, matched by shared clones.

The DNA sequence is TGTGCCAGCTCGCACGACATACACGCGGGCTATGATCGGAAACTGTTTTTT. Translated, it reads CASSHDIHAGYDRKLFF. Here the chain combines TRBV18 and TRBJ1-4; too little of a D gene remains to name it. The cysteine opens and the phenylalanine closes a CDR3 of 17 amino acids. Only the CDR3 DNA is retained, 51 bases long and in frame from the first base. According to the germline V gene, CDR1 reads KGHSH and CDR2 reads LQKENI. V is pared back by 6 bases and J by 11 bases, with 28 bases lying between the germline termini.